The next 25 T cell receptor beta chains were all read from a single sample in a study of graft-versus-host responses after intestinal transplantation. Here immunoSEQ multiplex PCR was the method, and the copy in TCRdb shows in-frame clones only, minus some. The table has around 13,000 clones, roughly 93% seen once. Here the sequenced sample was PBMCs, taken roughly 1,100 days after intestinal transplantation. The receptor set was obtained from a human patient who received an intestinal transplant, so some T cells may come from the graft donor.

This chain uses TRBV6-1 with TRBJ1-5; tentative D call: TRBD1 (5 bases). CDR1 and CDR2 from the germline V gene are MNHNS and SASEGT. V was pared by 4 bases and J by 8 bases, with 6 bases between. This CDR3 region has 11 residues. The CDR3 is CASSGREPQHF. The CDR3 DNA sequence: TGTGCCAGCAGTGGCAGGGAGCCCCAGCATTTT.

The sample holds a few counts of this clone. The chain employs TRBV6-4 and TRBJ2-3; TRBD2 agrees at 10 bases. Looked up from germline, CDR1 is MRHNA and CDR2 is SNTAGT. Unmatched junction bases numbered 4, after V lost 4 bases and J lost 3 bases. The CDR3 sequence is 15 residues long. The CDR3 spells CASSAASGGTDTQYF. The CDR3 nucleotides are TGTGCCAGCAGTGCGGCTAGCGGGGGAACAGATACGCAGTATTTT.

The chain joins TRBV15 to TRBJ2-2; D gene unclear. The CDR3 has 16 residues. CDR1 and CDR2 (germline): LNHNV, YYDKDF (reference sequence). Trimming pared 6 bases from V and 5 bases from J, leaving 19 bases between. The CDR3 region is CATRETAGKETGELFF. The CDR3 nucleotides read TGTGCCACCAGGGAAACAGCCGGTAAAGAGACCGGGGAGCTGTTTTTT.

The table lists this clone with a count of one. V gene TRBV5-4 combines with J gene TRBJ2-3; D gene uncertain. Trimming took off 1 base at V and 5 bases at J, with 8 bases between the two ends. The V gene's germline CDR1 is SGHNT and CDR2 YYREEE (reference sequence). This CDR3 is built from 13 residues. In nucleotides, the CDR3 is TGTGCCAGCAGCTTGTGGGTAGGAGATACGCAGTATTTT. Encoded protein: CASSLWVGDTQYF.

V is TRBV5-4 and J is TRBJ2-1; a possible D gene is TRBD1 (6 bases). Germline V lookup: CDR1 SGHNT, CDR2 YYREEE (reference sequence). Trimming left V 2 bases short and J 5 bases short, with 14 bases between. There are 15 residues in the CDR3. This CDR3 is CASSLRTADHNEQFF. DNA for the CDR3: TGTGCCAGCAGCTTAAGGACAGCAGATCACAATGAGCAGTTCTTC.

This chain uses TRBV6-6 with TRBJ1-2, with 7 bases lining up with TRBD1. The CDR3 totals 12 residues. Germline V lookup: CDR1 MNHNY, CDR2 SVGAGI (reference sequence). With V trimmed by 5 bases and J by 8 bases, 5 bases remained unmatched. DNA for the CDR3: TGTGCCAGCAGTGCGACAGGGCTCGGCTACACCTTC. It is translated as CASSATGLGYTF.

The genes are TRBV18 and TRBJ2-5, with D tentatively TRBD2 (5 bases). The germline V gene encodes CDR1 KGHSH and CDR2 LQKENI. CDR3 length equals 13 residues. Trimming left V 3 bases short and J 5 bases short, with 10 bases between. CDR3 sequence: CASSPREGETQYF. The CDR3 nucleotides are TGTGCCAGCTCACCCCGGGAAGGGGAGACCCAGTACTTC.

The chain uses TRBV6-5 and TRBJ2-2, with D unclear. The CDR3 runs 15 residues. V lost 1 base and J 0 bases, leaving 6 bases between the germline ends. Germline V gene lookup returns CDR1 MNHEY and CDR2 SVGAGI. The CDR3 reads CASSYWQTNTGELFF. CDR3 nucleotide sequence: TGTGCCAGCAGTTACTGGCAGACGAACACCGGGGAGCTGTTTTTT.

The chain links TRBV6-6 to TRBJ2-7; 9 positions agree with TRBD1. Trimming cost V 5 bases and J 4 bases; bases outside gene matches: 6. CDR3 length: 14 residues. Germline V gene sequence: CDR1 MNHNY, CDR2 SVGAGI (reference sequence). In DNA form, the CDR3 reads TGTGCCAGCAGTGGCGGGACAGGGAAGTACGAGCAGTACTTC. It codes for CASSGGTGKYEQYF.

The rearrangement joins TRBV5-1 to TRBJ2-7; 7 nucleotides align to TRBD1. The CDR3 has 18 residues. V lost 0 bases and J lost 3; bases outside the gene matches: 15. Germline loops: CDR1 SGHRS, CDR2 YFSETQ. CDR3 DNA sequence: TGCGCCAGCAGCTTGGGCGCCCCCGCTACAGGGGTTGGCTACGAGCAGTACTTC. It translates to CASSLGAPATGVGYEQYF.

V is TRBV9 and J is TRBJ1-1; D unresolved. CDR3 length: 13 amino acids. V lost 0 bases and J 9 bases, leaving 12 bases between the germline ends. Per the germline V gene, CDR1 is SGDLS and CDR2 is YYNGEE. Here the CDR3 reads CASSVDLVRKAFF. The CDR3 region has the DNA TGTGCCAGCAGCGTAGATCTGGTCCGGAAAGCTTTCTTT.

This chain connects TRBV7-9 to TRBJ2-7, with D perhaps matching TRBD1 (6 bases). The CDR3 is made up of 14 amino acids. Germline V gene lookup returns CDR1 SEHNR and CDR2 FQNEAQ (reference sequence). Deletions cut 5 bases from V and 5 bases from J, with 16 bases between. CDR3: CASSRDTFLDEQYF. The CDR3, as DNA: TGTGCCAGCAGCCGGGACACTTTTCTGGACGAGCAGTACTTC.

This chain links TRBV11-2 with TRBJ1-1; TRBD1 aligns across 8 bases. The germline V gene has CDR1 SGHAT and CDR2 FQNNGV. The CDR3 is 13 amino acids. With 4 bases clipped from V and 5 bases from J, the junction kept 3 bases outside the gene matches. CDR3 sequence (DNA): TGTGCCAGCAGCTCACAGGGGGGGACTGAAGCTTTCTTT. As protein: CASSSQGGTEAFF.

CDR3 coding DNA: TGTGCCAGCAGCAAGGGACCGCTCGGCGGAGGACCCCTCCACTTT. Protein sequence: CASSKGPLGGGPLHF. The chain is built from TRBV5-8 and TRBJ1-6; weak D call: TRBD1 (5 bases). This CDR3 is built from 15 residues. V lost 4 bases, J lost 12 bases, and 20 bases lay in between. Germline CDR1 SGHTS, CDR2 YDEGEE.

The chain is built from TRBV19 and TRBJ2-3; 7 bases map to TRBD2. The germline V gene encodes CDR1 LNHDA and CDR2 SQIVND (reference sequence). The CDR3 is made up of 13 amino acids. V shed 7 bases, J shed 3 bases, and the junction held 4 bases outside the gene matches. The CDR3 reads CASIGAGTDTQYF. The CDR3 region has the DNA TGTGCCAGTATAGGAGCGGGGACAGATACGCAGTATTTT.

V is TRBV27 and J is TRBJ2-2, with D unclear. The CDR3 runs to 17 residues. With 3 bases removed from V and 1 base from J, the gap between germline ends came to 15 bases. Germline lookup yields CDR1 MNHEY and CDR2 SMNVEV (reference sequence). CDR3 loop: CASSFVASPGNTGELFF. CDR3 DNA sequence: TGTGCCAGCAGTTTCGTGGCAAGCCCGGGGAACACCGGGGAGCTGTTTTTT.

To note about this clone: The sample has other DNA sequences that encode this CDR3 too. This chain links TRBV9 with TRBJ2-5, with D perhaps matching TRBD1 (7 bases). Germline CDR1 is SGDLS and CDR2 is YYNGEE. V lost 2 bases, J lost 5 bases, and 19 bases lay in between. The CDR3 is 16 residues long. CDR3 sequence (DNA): TGTGCCAGCAGCGTCGGGGGTGAGAGGGGGCTGGAGACCCAGTACTTC. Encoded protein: CASSVGGERGLETQYF.

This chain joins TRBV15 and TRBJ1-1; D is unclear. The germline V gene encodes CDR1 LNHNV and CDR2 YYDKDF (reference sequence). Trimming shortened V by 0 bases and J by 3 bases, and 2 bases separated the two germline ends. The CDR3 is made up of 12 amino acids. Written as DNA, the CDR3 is TGTGCCACCAGCAGAGAAGACACTGAAGCTTTCTTT. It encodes CATSREDTEAFF.

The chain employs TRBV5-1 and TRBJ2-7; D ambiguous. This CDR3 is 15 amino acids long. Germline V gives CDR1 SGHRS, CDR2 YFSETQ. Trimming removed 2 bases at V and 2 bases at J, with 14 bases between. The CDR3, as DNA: TGCGCCAGCAGCTTATCTTCTCAACGTACCTACGAGCAGTACTTC. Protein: CASSLSSQRTYEQYF.

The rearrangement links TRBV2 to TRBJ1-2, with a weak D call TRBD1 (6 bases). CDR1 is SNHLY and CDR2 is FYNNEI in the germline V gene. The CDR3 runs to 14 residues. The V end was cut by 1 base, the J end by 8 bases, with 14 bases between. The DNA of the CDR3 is TGTGCCAGCAGTGAAGGTTTGGGGGCAGGAGGCTACACCTTC. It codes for CASSEGLGAGGYTF.

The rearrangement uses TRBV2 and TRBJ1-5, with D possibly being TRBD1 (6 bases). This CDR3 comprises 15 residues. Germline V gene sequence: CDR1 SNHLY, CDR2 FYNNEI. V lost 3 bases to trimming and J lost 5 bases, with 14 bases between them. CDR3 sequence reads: CASSDSGGRDQPQHF. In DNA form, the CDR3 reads TGTGCCAGCAGTGATTCGGGGGGGCGCGATCAGCCCCAGCATTTT. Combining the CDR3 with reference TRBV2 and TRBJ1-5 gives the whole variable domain EPEVTQTPSHQVTQMGQEVILRCVPISNHLYFYWYRQILGQKVEFLVSFYNNEISEKSEIFDDQFSVERPDGSNFTLKIRSTKLEDSAMYFCASSDSGGRDQPQHFGDGTRLSIL.

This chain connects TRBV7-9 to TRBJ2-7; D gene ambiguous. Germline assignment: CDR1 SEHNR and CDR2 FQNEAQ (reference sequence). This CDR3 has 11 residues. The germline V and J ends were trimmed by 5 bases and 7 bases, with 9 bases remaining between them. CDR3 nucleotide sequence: TGTGCCAGCAGCCTAGTTGGAGAGCAGTACTTC. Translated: CASSLVGEQYF.

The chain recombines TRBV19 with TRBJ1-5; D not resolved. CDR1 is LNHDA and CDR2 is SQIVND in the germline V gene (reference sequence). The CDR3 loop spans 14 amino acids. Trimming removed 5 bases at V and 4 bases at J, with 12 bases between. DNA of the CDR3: TGTGCCAGTAGTCCCCTAGCCGGAAATCAGCCCCAGCATTTT. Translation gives CASSPLAGNQPQHF.

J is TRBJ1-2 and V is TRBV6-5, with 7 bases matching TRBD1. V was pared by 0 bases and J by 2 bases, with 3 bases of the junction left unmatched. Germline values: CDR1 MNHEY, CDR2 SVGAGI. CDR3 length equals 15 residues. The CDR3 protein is CASSYSPRGNYGYTF. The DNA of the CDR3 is TGTGCCAGCAGTTACTCGCCCAGGGGGAACTATGGCTACACCTTC.

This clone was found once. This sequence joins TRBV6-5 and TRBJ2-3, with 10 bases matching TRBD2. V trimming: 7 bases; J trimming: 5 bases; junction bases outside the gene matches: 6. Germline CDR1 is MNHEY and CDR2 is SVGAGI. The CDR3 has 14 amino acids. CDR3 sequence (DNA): TGTGCCAGCATGGCCGGGACTAGCGTAGATACGCAGTATTTT. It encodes CASMAGTSVDTQYF.